The TCR beta chain described here comes from a study of T cells in Graves' hyperthyroidism and ophthalmopathy. Study-wide background: Pretreatment peripheral blood was obtained at initial diagnosis.

Trimming pared 0 bases from V and 2 bases from J, leaving 7 bases between. This CDR3 spans 14 amino acids. The germline gives CDR1 MGHRA, CDR2 YSYEKL. This clonotype has a handful of counts. The antigen is undetermined. Study outcomes and limitations: Most expanded thyroid clonotypes above 0.001 also appeared in blood. The authors' 13 V-J model separated ophthalmopathy from stable hyperthyroidism.

There were TCR beta CDR3 regions amplified from RNA transcripts. First-round RT-PCR with HTBI primers amplified the TCR CDR3 region. One entry per CDR3 protein results from TCRdb running MiXCR on the multiplex PCR reads. This table holds more than 500,000 distinct CDR3 sequences, about 16% found once. The sample was blood. This TCR came from a woman between 25 and 40 years old with Graves' ophthalmopathy. The chain is built from TRBV4-1 and TRBJ1-2; D not resolved. Here the CDR3 DNA reads TGCGCCAGCAGCCAAGAGACAACCAACTATGGCTACACCTTC. It yields the protein CASSQETTNYGYTF.